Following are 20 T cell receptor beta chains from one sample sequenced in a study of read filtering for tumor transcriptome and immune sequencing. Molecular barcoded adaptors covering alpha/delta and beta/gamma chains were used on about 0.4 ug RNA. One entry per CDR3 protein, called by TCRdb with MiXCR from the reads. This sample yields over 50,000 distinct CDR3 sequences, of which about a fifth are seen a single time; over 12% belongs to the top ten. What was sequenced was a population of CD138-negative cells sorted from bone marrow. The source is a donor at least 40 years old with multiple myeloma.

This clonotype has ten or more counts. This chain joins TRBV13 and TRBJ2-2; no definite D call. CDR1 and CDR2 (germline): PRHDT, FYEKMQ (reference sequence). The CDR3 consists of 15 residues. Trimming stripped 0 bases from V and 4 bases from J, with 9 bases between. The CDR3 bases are TGTGCCAGCAGCTTAGGAGGGATCGGCACCGGGGAGCTGTTTTTT. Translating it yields CASSLGGIGTGELFF.

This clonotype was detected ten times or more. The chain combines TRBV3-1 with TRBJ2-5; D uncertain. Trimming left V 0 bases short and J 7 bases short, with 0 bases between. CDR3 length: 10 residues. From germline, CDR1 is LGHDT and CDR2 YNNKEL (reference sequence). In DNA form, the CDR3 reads TGTGCCAGCAGCCAAGAGACCCAGTACTTC. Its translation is CASSQETQYF.

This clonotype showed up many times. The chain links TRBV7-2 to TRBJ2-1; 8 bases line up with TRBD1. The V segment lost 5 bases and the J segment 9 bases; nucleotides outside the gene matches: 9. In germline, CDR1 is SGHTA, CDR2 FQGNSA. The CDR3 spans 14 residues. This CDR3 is CASSLDRVGGEQFF. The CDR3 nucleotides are TGTGCCAGCAGCCTGGACAGGGTGGGGGGTGAGCAGTTCTTC.

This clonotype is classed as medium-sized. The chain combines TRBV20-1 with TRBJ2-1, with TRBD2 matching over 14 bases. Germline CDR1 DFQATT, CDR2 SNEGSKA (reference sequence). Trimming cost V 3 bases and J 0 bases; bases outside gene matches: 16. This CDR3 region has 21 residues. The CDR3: CSASEQGGTSGRMGSYNEQFF. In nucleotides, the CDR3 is TGCAGTGCTAGTGAACAGGGAGGGACTAGCGGGAGAATGGGCTCCTACAATGAGCAGTTCTTC.

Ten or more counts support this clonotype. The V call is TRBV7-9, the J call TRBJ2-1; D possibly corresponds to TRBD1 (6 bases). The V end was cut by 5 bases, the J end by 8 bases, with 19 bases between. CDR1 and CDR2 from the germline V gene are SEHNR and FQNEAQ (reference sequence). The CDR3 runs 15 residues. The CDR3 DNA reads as TGTGCCAGCAGCCCTAGGGGGTTTGGAGGTGATGAGCAGTTCTTC. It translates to CASSPRGFGGDEQFF. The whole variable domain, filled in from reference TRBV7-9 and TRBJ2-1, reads DTGVSQNPRHKITKRGQNVTFRCDPISEHNRLYWYRQTLGQGPEFLTYFQNEAQLEKSRLLSDRFSAERPKGSFSTLEIQRTEQGDSAMYLCASSPRGFGGDEQFFGPGTRLTVL.

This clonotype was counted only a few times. CDR3 in amino acids: CSASSRLADSYNEQFF. The CDR3 nucleotides are TGCAGTGCTAGTTCCCGACTAGCGGACTCCTACAATGAGCAGTTCTTC. The chain employs TRBV20-1 and TRBJ2-1, with TRBD2 matching over 9 bases. Germline lookup yields CDR1 DFQATT and CDR2 SNEGSKA (reference sequence). The J segment lost 0 bases and the V segment lost 3 bases, leaving 6 bases of the junction unmatched. The CDR3 has 16 amino acids.

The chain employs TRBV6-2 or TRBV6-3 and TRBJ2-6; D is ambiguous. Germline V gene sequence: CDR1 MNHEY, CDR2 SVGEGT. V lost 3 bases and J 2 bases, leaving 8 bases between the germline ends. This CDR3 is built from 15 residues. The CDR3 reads CASSYLRTGANVLTF. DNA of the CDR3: TGTGCCAGCAGTTATTTACGAACTGGGGCCAACGTCCTGACTTTC.

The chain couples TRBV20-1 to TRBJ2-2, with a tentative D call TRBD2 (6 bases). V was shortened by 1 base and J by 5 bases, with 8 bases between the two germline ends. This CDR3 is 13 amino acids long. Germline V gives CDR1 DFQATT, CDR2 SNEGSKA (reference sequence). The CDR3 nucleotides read TGCAGTGCTAGAGGCCGGGGGACCGGGGAGCTGTTTTTT. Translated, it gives CSARGRGTGELFF.

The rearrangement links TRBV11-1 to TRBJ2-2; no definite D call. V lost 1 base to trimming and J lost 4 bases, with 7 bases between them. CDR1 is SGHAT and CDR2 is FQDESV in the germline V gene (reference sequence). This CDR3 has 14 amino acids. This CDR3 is CASSLDFSTGELFF. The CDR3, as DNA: TGTGCCAGCAGCTTAGACTTTTCCACCGGGGAGCTGTTTTTT.

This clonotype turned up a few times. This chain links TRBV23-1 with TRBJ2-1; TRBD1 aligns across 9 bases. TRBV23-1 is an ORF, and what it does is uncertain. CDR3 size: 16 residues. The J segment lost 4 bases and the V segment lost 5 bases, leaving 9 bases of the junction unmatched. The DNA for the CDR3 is TGCGCCAGCAGTGGATCCCGGACAGGGGTTTACAATGAGCAGTTCTTC. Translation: CASSGSRTGVYNEQFF.

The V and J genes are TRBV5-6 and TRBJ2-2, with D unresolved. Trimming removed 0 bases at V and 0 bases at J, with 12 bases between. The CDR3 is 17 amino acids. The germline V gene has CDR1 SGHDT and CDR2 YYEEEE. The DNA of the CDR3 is TGTGCCAGCAGCTTGGGTTGGGTGCCTTCGAACACCGGGGAGCTGTTTTTT. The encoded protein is CASSLGWVPSNTGELFF.

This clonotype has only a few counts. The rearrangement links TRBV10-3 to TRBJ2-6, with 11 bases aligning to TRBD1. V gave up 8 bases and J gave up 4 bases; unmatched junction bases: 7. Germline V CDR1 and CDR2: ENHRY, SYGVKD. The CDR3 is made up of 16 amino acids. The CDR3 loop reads CAIGGTGGSGANVLTF. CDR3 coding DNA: TGTGCCATCGGAGGGACAGGGGGGTCAGGGGCCAACGTCCTGACTTTC.

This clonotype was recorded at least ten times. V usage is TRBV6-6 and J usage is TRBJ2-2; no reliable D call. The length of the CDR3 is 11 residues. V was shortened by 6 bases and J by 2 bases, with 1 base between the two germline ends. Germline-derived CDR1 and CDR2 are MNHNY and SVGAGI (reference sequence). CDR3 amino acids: CASRNTGELFF. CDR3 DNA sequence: TGTGCCAGCAGAAACACCGGGGAGCTGTTTTTT.

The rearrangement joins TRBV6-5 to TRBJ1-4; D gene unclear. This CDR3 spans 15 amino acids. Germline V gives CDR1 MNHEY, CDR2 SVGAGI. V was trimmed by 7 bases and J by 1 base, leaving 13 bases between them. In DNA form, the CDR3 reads TGTGCCAGCAAAATCGATCCTGGAACTAATGAAAAACTGTTTTTT. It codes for CASKIDPGTNEKLFF.

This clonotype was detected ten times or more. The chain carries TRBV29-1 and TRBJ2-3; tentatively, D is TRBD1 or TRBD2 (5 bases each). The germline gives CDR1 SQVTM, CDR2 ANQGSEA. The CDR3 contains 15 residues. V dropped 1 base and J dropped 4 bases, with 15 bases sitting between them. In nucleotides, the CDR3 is TGCAGCGTTGAAGCGGGGAAGGGGAGCCCAGATACGCAGTATTTT. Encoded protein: CSVEAGKGSPDTQYF.

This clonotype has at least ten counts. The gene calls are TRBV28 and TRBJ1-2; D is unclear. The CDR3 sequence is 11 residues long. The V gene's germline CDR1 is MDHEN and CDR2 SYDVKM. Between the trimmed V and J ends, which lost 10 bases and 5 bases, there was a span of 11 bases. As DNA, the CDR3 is TGTGCCACCCGCAGGTCTTATGGCTACACCTTC. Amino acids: CATRRSYGYTF.

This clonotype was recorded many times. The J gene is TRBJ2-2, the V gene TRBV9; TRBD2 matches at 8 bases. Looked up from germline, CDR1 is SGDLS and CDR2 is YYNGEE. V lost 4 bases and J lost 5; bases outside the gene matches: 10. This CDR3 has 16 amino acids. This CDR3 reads CASSFQSGRETGELFF. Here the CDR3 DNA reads TGTGCCAGCAGCTTTCAAAGCGGGAGAGAAACCGGGGAGCTGTTTTTT.

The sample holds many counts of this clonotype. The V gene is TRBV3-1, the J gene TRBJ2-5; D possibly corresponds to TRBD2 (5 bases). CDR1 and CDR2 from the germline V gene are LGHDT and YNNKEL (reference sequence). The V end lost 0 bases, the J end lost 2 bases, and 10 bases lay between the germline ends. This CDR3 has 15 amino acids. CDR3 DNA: TGTGCCAGCAGCCAAGAACTCTGGAGGCAAGAGACCCAGTACTTC. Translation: CASSQELWRQETQYF.

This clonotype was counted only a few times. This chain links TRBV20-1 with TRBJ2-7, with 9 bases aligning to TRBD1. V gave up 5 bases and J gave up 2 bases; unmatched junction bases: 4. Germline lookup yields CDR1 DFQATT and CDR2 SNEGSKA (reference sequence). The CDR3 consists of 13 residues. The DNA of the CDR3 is TGCAGTGCTCGGGGACAGGGTGCCTACGAGCAGTACTTC. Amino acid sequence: CSARGQGAYEQYF.

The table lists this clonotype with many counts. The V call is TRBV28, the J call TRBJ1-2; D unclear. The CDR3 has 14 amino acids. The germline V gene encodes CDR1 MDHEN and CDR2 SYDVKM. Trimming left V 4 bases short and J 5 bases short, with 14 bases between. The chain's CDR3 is CASSSGVATYGYTF. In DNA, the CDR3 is TGTGCCAGCAGTTCTGGGGTCGCGACATATGGCTACACCTTC.